This T cell receptor beta chain was profiled in a study of T cell responses to AZD1222 COVID-19 vaccine. Findings and limits, study-wide: Seropositive AZD1222 recipients at baseline numbered only five to seven. The span of vaccine-associated CD4 TCRs extended across spike, with dominance at 160-218 and 743-854. Mostly white British, mostly female donors; authors suggested clonal diversity may be underestimated.

Sequenced by immunoSEQ multiplex PCR; TCRdb stores in-frame clones only, minus some. The sample shows over 100,000 clones, around 90% of them seen only once. For this clone: The antigen remains undetermined.

The sequence was collected from an adult in good health. The source was peripheral blood, collected on day 0 of AZD1222 vaccination.

The CDR3 bases are TGTGCCAGCAGCTTAACAGGGCCCGACACTGAAGCTTTCTTT. It encodes CASSLTGPDTEAFF. This chain uses TRBV7-2 with TRBJ1-1; D might be TRBD1 (6 bases). The CDR3 is 14 residues long. V gave up 2 bases and J gave up 3 bases, with 10 bases separating them. In germline, CDR1 is SGHTA, CDR2 FQGNSA.